Each of the 31 T cell receptor beta chains below was sequenced from the same sample in a study of blood T cells in healthy people across ages (dated by TCRdb to the mid-2010s). To prepare the library, 5' RACE was applied. TCRdb names Illumina HiSeq 2500 as the instrument used. A second PCR of about 6 to 12 cycles was run with a J-beta primer mix and a sample-barcoded 5' primer. Using fastp at Q25 and MiXCR, TCRdb reprocessed the public reads and kept productive beta chains. Each CDR3 protein appears once, grouped with its most common genes and DNA. This sample is represented by roughly 2 million distinct CDR3 sequences; roughly 49% of them were singletons. The ten largest clones represent over 2% of the sample. Sample: blood. All receptors come from a woman aged 40 to 49 in good health.

In its sample, this clonotype was seen a few times. This chain connects TRBV7-2 to TRBJ2-7; 9 bases line up with TRBD1. The CDR3 runs 16 residues. Germline-derived CDR1 and CDR2 are SGHTA and FQGNSA. V shed 6 bases and J 0 bases; nucleotides not matched to a gene: 9. CDR3 bases: TGTGCCAGCAGTCGAACCGGGACAGGGTTCTCCTACGAGCAGTACTTC. Translated: CASSRTGTGFSYEQYF.

The rearrangement uses TRBV4-3 and TRBJ2-1; 9 nucleotides align to TRBD1. The CDR3 has 15 amino acids. Trimming removed 3 bases from V and 10 bases from J; junction bases left unmatched: 10. Germline CDR1 and CDR2: LGHNA and YSLEER. The CDR3 DNA is TGCGCCAGCAGCCATTTTAGGACAGGGGCGATAGAGCAGTTCTTC. Its protein is CASSHFRTGAIEQFF.

This clonotype appeared a few times. The chain couples TRBV12-3 or TRBV12-4 to TRBJ1-5; D uncertain. There are 15 residues in the CDR3. V gave up 0 bases and J gave up 0 bases, with 6 bases separating them. This CDR3 reads CASSLARLSNQPQHF. CDR3 DNA: TGTGCCAGCAGTTTAGCTCGGCTTAGCAATCAGCCCCAGCATTTT.

As for this clonotype: One junction end disagrees with the germline gene, perhaps due to a read error. The CDR3 region is CAGSHRATGANVLTF. The CDR3 region has the DNA TGTGCCGGCAGCCACAGAGCGACTGGGGCCAACGTCCTGACTTTC. The gene calls are TRBV12-3 or TRBV12-4 and TRBJ2-6; no reliable D call. The CDR3 is made up of 15 amino acids.

As for this clonotype: A much larger clone lies one base from this, so it may be a read error. The V gene is TRBV28, the J gene TRBJ2-7; 7 bases are a match to TRBD1. CDR1 and CDR2 from the germline V gene are MDHEN and SYDVKM. The J segment lost 4 bases and the V segment lost 6 bases, leaving 12 bases of the junction unmatched. This CDR3 is built from 15 residues. The chain's CDR3 is CASSLLQGSVYEQYF. The CDR3 DNA reads as TGTGCCAGCAGCCTACTACAGGGGTCTGTTTACGAGCAGTACTTC.

CDR3 in amino acids: CSAWDWDQETQYF. CDR3 DNA sequence: TGCAGTGCTTGGGACTGGGACCAAGAGACCCAGTACTTC. The genes are TRBV20-1 and TRBJ2-5, with TRBD2 as a possible D gene (6 bases). Per germline, CDR1 DFQATT and CDR2 SNEGSKA (reference sequence). The V end lost 5 bases, the J end lost 0 bases, and 10 bases lay between the germline ends. This CDR3 contains 13 residues.

This clonotype was seen a handful of times. The chain's CDR3 is CASRGQYEQYF. The CDR3 coding sequence is TGCGCCAGCCGAGGACAGTACGAGCAGTACTTC. The chain employs TRBV5-1 and TRBJ2-7; perhaps TRBD1 as D (6 bases). V lost 7 bases and J 4 bases, leaving 9 bases between the germline ends. This CDR3 comprises 11 residues. The germline gives CDR1 SGHRS, CDR2 YFSETQ.

Concerning this clonotype itself: At one end the junction does not follow the germline gene, possibly because of a read error. The chain links TRBV5-1 to TRBJ1-1; 7 nucleotides match TRBD1. Germline assignment: CDR1 SGHRS and CDR2 YFSETQ. This CDR3 has 17 residues. CDR3 sequence: CVSSSTGSDGDNTEAFF. CDR3 nucleotide sequence: TGCGTCAGCAGCTCGACAGGGAGCGATGGGGACAACACTGAAGCTTTCTTT.

The chain carries TRBV4-2 and TRBJ2-5; TRBD2 is a possible D gene (5 bases). The assigned J gene may be wrong: the sequence end matches TRBJ2-1 better. The CDR3 runs 14 residues. Germline V gene data show CDR1 as LGHNA and CDR2 as YNFKEQ. In DNA, the CDR3 is TGTGCCAGCAGCCAAGAGGACCTCGGGGAGACCCAGTTCTTC. This sequence encodes CASSQEDLGETQFF.

The table lists this clonotype with many counts. V usage is TRBV7-2 and J usage is TRBJ1-2, with unresolved D. Per germline, CDR1 SGHTA and CDR2 FQGNSA. Trimming left V 5 bases short and J 2 bases short, with 6 bases between. The CDR3 contains 12 residues. The CDR3 sequence: CASSLINYGYTF. The CDR3, as DNA: TGTGCCAGCAGCCTAATAAACTATGGCTACACCTTC.

V and J are TRBV20-1 and TRBJ2-7; a possible D gene is TRBD2 (7 bases). TRBJ2-5 matches the DNA end more closely, so the J call is doubtful. Germline V gene lookup returns CDR1 DFQATT and CDR2 SNEGSKA (reference sequence). The CDR3 spans 16 residues. Here the CDR3 reads CSARDRGGGLGETQYF. CDR3 DNA sequence: TGCAGTGCTAGAGATCGCGGGGGCGGTTTGGGGGAGACCCAGTACTTC.

This chain joins TRBV6-2 or TRBV6-3 and TRBJ2-5; D is perhaps TRBD2 (5 bases). Trimming removed 8 bases at V and 4 bases at J, with 11 bases between. This CDR3 region has 12 residues. The germline V gene encodes CDR1 MNHEY and CDR2 SVGEGT. The CDR3 sequence is CASGHTRETQYF. CDR3 bases: TGTGCCAGCGGCCACACTAGAGAGACCCAGTACTTC.

The chain links TRBV20-1 to TRBJ1-4; possibly TRBD1 for D (5 bases). V lost 3 bases, J lost 5 bases, and 16 bases lay in between. The CDR3 length is 15 residues. CDR1 is DFQATT and CDR2 is SNEGSKA in the germline V gene (reference sequence). This CDR3 reads CSASRGQGLNEKLFF. The CDR3 DNA follows: TGCAGTGCTAGTAGAGGTCAGGGCCTGAATGAAAAACTGTTTTTT.

Only a few counts were recorded for this clonotype. The chain is built from TRBV7-9 and TRBJ2-3, with D hard to call. This CDR3 contains 15 residues. V was pared by 5 bases and J by 1 base, with 13 bases between. Germline-derived CDR1 and CDR2 are SEHNR and FQNEAQ (reference sequence). The CDR3 region has the DNA TGTGCCAGCAGCCAAGGACGGACCCGCACAGATACGCAGTATTTT. This gives the protein CASSQGRTRTDTQYF.

The chain is built from TRBV5-6 and TRBJ1-2; D remains unclear. There are 12 residues in the CDR3. Per germline, CDR1 SGHDT and CDR2 YYEEEE. V was shortened by 5 bases and J by 4 bases, with 9 bases between the two germline ends. CDR3 region: CASRRTVYGYTF. The CDR3, as DNA: TGTGCCAGCAGACGGACCGTCTATGGCTACACCTTC.

The V call is TRBV12-3 or TRBV12-4, the J call TRBJ2-7, with TRBD1 matching 9 bases. The CDR3 consists of 17 residues. J lost 2 bases, V lost 4 bases, and 12 bases had no gene match. CDR3 region: CASSSGSGQGPTYEQYF. The CDR3, as DNA: TGTGCCAGCAGTTCTGGGTCGGGACAGGGCCCGACCTACGAGCAGTACTTC.

The table lists this clonotype with a few counts. V is TRBV27 and J is TRBJ1-2, with TRBD1 as a possible D gene (5 bases). CDR3 length: 14 residues. CDR1 MNHEY and CDR2 SMNVEV come from the germline V gene (reference sequence). Trimming left V 4 bases short and J 3 bases short, with 12 bases between. For the CDR3, the DNA is TGTGCCAGCAGTTCTCGGGGCTTGGACTATGGCTACACCTTC. Translated: CASSSRGLDYGYTF.

This clonotype occurred many times. The chain is built from TRBV20-1 and TRBJ2-1; D call uncertain. The germline V gene has CDR1 DFQATT and CDR2 SNEGSKA (reference sequence). V shed 4 bases and J shed 4 bases, with 14 bases lying between them. This CDR3 is built from 14 residues. CDR3 amino acids: CSAINPTGYNEQFF. In DNA, the CDR3 is TGCAGTGCTATTAATCCGACGGGTTACAATGAGCAGTTCTTC.

There are a few counts of this clonotype. The chain employs TRBV29-1 and TRBJ2-5; D perhaps matches TRBD2 (6 bases). The germline V gene has CDR1 SQVTM and CDR2 ANQGSEA. The CDR3 is 13 residues long. Between the trimmed V and J ends, which lost 7 bases and 2 bases, there was a span of 14 bases. The CDR3 is CSGGAGSQETQYF. The CDR3, as DNA: TGCAGCGGCGGAGCGGGTAGTCAAGAGACCCAGTACTTC. Looking up the rest from reference TRBV29-1 and TRBJ2-5 gives the full variable domain: SAVISQKPSRDICQRGTSLTIQCQVDSQVTMMFWYRQQPGQSLTLIATANQGSEATYESGFVIDKFPISRPNLTFSTLTVSNMSPEDSSIYLCSGGAGSQETQYFGPGTRLLVL.

The chain carries TRBV12-3 or TRBV12-4 and TRBJ2-3; 12 bases line up with TRBD2. This CDR3 is 16 amino acids long. With 2 bases clipped from V and 5 bases from J, the junction kept 5 bases outside the gene matches. This CDR3 reads CASSLLSSGGGDTQYF. CDR3 nucleotide sequence: TGTGCCAGCAGTTTACTCTCTAGCGGGGGGGGAGATACGCAGTATTTT.

This clonotype was detected only once. The chain links TRBV25-1 to TRBJ2-1; 9 positions agree with TRBD2. The germline CDR1 and CDR2 sequences are MGHDK and SYGVNS. With 5 bases clipped from V and 2 bases from J, the junction kept 4 bases outside the gene matches. This CDR3 is 15 amino acids long. The CDR3 region is CASSIAGAPYNEQFF. CDR3 nucleotide sequence: TGTGCCAGCAGTATAGCGGGGGCCCCCTACAATGAGCAGTTCTTC.

This clonotype was seen only a few times. The rearrangement links TRBV28 to TRBJ2-5; D is possibly TRBD2 (6 bases). V was clipped by 6 bases and J by 4 bases, with 9 bases between them. Germline CDR1 reads MDHEN; CDR2 reads SYDVKM. This CDR3 has 12 amino acids. CDR3 coding DNA: TGTGCCAGCAGACTGACTAGAGAGACCCAGTACTTC. Translated: CASRLTRETQYF.

The J gene is TRBJ2-7, the V gene TRBV6-2 or TRBV6-3; either TRBD1 or TRBD2 may supply D (6 bases each). Germline V gene lookup returns CDR1 MNHEY and CDR2 SVGEGT. V was cut by 6 bases and J by 1 base, with 13 bases left in between. The CDR3 is 14 amino acids. Here the CDR3 DNA reads TGTGCCAGCAGGTCTCGCGGGACATCCTACGAGCAGTACTTC. Translating it yields CASRSRGTSYEQYF.

With respect to this clonotype: Mismatch with germline at one junction end may stem from a read error. The V and J genes are TRBV6-5 and TRBJ2-5, with 9 positions matching TRBD1. The germline V gene encodes CDR1 MNHEY and CDR2 SVGAGI. The CDR3 runs 17 residues. CDR3 protein: CAGSYVWDREDRETQYF. The DNA of the CDR3 is TGTGCCGGCAGTTACGTTTGGGACAGGGAAGATCGGGAGACCCAGTACTTC.

This clonotype has just a few counts. In DNA, the CDR3 is TGTGCCAGCAGCTCTCCGGGGCGCTTGAACACTGAAGCTTTCTTT. Translation: CASSSPGRLNTEAFF. The rearrangement uses TRBV5-5 and TRBJ1-1, with a possible D match to TRBD1 (5 bases). V was pared by 3 bases and J by 0 bases, with 12 bases between. Germline CDR1 SGHKS, CDR2 YYEKEE (reference sequence). This CDR3 region has 15 residues.

CDR3 region: CAVRGESYNEQFF. Here the CDR3 DNA reads TGTGCCGTCCGGGGGGAGTCCTACAATGAGCAGTTCTTC. The chain has TRBV10-3 and TRBJ2-1, with 7 nucleotides matching TRBD2. V dropped 11 bases and J dropped 1; count of bases not matched to a gene: 5. This CDR3 contains 13 residues. Germline lookup yields CDR1 ENHRY and CDR2 SYGVKD.

V usage is TRBV27 and J usage is TRBJ1-2, with D perhaps TRBD1 (6 bases). The V end lost 2 bases, the J end lost 5 bases, and 12 bases lay between the germline ends. Germline assignment: CDR1 MNHEY and CDR2 SMNVEV (reference sequence). The CDR3 totals 14 residues. CDR3 nucleotide sequence: TGTGCCAGCAGTTTAAACGGCCAGGGGTATGGCTACACCTTC. Translation gives CASSLNGQGYGYTF.

This clonotype was seen more than once but under ten times. The chain joins TRBV12-3 or TRBV12-4 to TRBJ1-5, with TRBD1 matching over 8 bases. Losses at the gene ends were 5 bases for V and 3 bases for J; bases not matched to a gene: 3. The CDR3 runs to 14 residues. The CDR3 sequence: CASSRTGPNQPQHF. The CDR3, as DNA: TGTGCCAGCAGTCGGACAGGGCCCAATCAGCCCCAGCATTTT.

The chain carries TRBV12-3 or TRBV12-4 and TRBJ2-2; D gene unclear. Trimming pared 0 bases from V and 2 bases from J, leaving 16 bases between. This CDR3 spans 18 amino acids. Written as DNA, the CDR3 is TGTGCCAGCAGTTTAGCCCTTGGTTCGGTGTTAAACACCGGGGAGCTGTTTTTT. The encoded protein is CASSLALGSVLNTGELFF.

The CDR3 sequence: CASSLSGTSSNEQFF. CDR3 bases: TGTGCCAGCAGTTTATCTGGGACTAGCTCCAATGAGCAGTTCTTC. The chain carries TRBV12-3 or TRBV12-4 and TRBJ2-1; 9 bases are a match to TRBD2. After removal of 2 bases from V and 6 bases from J, the junction contained 5 bases not matched to a gene. The CDR3 consists of 15 residues.

As to this clonotype: A much larger clone sits a single nucleotide away, making a read error possible. The J gene is TRBJ2-5, the V gene TRBV29-1; D ambiguous. The V and J ends lost 7 bases and 1 base respectively, with 7 bases between them. The CDR3 length is 11 residues. Germline V lookup: CDR1 SQVTM, CDR2 ANQGSEA. The CDR3 region has the DNA TGCAGCGAGCTAGGCCAAGAGACCCAGTACTTC. Its protein product is CSELGQETQYF.